This T cell receptor beta chain derives from a study of radiation and T cells in renal cell carcinoma. Assay: immunoSEQ multiplex PCR; the TCRdb copy retains only in-frame clones and omits some. Seen here are approximately 120,000 clones, approximately 78% observed once, and the top ten hold approximately 3%. As to time point: baseline pretreatment blood. Treatment here: 15 Gy SBRT to primary tumor, nephrectomy 4 weeks later. Blood was sampled at baseline, 2 weeks and 4 weeks after SBRT. The tumor was a clear cell renal cell carcinoma. V was cut by 5 bases and J by 0 bases, with 14 bases left in between. The length of the CDR3 is 16 residues. Looked up from germline, CDR1 is LNHDA and CDR2 is SQIVND (reference sequence).

Sequencing was performed on blood, taken from a patient whose treatment included radiotherapy and nephrectomy. The clonotype was recovered from an older woman with renal cell carcinoma. The gene calls are TRBV19 and TRBJ1-5, with D tentatively TRBD1 (5 bases). CDR3 region: CASSVPTVHSNQPQHF. CDR3 DNA: TGTGCCAGTAGTGTCCCGACAGTTCATAGCAATCAGCCCCAGCATTTT.